Listed below are T cell receptor beta chains from one sample, sequenced in a study of T cell repertoires in cytomegalovirus infection. These receptors lack a known antigen. TCRdb reprocessed the reads with MiXCR, giving one entry per CDR3 protein. Of approximately 1,000,000 distinct CDR3 sequences detected, about a third appear once; the ten largest clones hold roughly 13%. This specimen was cultured CD8+ T cells from PBMCs, taken from culture after CMV antigen stimulation. These receptor sequences come from a human donor in good health (CMV status not recorded). Some clones in this sample may be carry-over from other donors' samples. CDR3s include the opening cysteine and the closing phenylalanine or tryptophan. A D gene is named only where the DNA matches it firmly. Clone size is stated in some rows and not others, as once, few, many or a class when expanded.

.	.	TRBJ2-2	TRBV5-6	TGTGCCAGCAGCTTGGAATATGGGACACCGAAGACAGCCGGGGAGCTGTTTTTT	CASSLEYGTPKTAGELFF
.	.	TRBJ2-3	TRBV27	TGTGCCAGCGGATTTCCCAGCACAGATACACAGTATTTT	CASGFPSTDTQYF
.	few	TRBJ2-3	TRBV27	TGTGCCAGCGGTTACGGATCTACGCAGTATTTT	CASGYGSTQYF
.	.	TRBJ2-1	TRBV7-9	TGTGCCAGCAGCTTTGATTTACATGAGCAGTTCTTC	CASSFDLHEQFF
.	.	TRBJ2-2	TRBV27	TGTGCCAGCAGTTTATCGATTTGGGGGGCGGGGAACACCGGGGAGCTGTTTTTT	CASSLSIWGAGNTGELFF
TRBD1	.	TRBJ1-2	TRBV27	TGTGCCAGCAGTTTCGGGTCCAGGGGGAGGTATGGCTACACCTTC	CASSFGSRGRYGYTF
TRBD1	.	TRBJ1-6	TRBV4-2	TGTGCCAGCAGCCAAAGGACAGGGAAAAGCTCCTATAATTCACCCCTCCACTTT	CASSQRTGKSSYNSPLHF
.	.	TRBJ1-1	TRBV10-3	TGTGCCATCAGTGCCTTCGGATGGGGGGGGAACACTGAAGCTTTCTTT	CAISAFGWGGNTEAFF
TRBD1	.	TRBJ1-3	TRBV11-2	TGTGCCAGCAGCTACCCGCCCGACCAGGGGGAAAACACCATATATTTT	CASSYPPDQGENTIYF
.	.	TRBJ2-7	TRBV19	TGTGTCAGTACCTCTCGAGGGGGGCTCTCCAACTACGAGCAGTACTTC	CVSTSRGGLSNYEQYF
.	.	TRBJ2-3	TRBV5-6	TGTGCCAGCAGCTTGGTCGGACAGCGCACAGATACGCAGTATTTT	CASSLVGQRTDTQYF
TRBD1	.	TRBJ2-7	TRBV5-6	TGTGCCAGCAGGAGAACCGGGACAGGGGACTACGAGCAGTACTTC	CASRRTGTGDYEQYF
.	.	TRBJ1-1	TRBV6-2/TRBV6-3	TGTGCCAGTCTGCAGGGGAGGACTGAAGCTTTCTTT	CASLQGRTEAFF
TRBD1	few	TRBJ2-6	TRBV12-3/TRBV12-4	TGTGCCAGCAGCGATTTACCGGGACAGGGGGTTTACTCTGGGGCCAACGTCCTGACTTTC	CASSDLPGQGVYSGANVLTF
TRBD1	many	TRBJ1-1	TRBV6-6	TGTGCCAGCAGCTACGGACAGGGAGAAGCTTTCTTT	CASSYGQGEAFF
.	.	TRBJ1-1	TRBV24-1	TGTGCCACCAGGGGTGGCCATGAGGGGACTGAAGCTTTCTTT	CATRGGHEGTEAFF
.	few	TRBJ1-5	TRBV28	TGTGCCAGCAGTCCACCCAGAATCGGGGATAGCAATCAGCCCCAGCATTTT	CASSPPRIGDSNQPQHF
.	few	TRBJ1-4	TRBV10-3	TGTGCCATCAGGGACGGGTTTTCAACTAATGAAAAACTGTTTTTT	CAIRDGFSTNEKLFF
TRBD1	many	TRBJ2-3	TRBV5-4	TGTGCCAGCAGCCCAGCACAGGGGGGCCTCACAGATACGCAGTATTTT	CASSPAQGGLTDTQYF
.	many	TRBJ1-2	TRBV4-3	TGCGCCAGCAGCCAAGGGGCCAGGAGATACTATGGCTACACCTTC	CASSQGARRYYGYTF
.	many	TRBJ2-5	TRBV7-6	TGTGCCAGCAGCTTAAATCGCGGCCGGAAGGGAGAGACCCAGTACTTC	CASSLNRGRKGETQYF
TRBD2	few	TRBJ2-6	TRBV10-3	TGTGCCATCAGTGAGCATCGGCGGGGGGGTAGTTCTGGGGCCAACGTCCTGACTTTC	CAISEHRRGGSSGANVLTF
TRBD2	many	TRBJ2-5	TRBV14	TGTGCCAGCAGCCGGCGGGGGAACGGCCAGTACTTC	CASSRRGNGQYF
.	.	TRBJ2-1	TRBV29-1	TGCAGCGCCCTTACAGGGCACAATGAGCAGTTCTTC	CSALTGHNEQFF
.	.	TRBJ1-6	TRBV6-1	TGTGCCAGCAGTGAAGGGGCAGGGTTCCTCAGCTCCTATAATTCACCCCTCCACTTT	CASSEGAGFLSSYNSPLHF
.	many	TRBJ1-5	TRBV7-2	TGTGCCAGCAGCTTATCAGGGCGGATGCACATCGGACAGCCCCAGCATTTT	CASSLSGRMHIGQPQHF
TRBD1	few	TRBJ1-2	TRBV2	TGTGCCAGCCGCCAGGGCTTTGACAGGGACTATGGCTACACCTTC	CASRQGFDRDYGYTF
.	.	TRBJ2-1	TRBV18	TGTGCCACCAATAGCGTCTACAATGAGCAGTTCTTC	CATNSVYNEQFF
.	many	TRBJ2-6	TRBV7-6	TGTGCCAGCAGCACTCGGGCAGGGGCCGGGGCCAACGTCCTGACTTTC	CASSTRAGAGANVLTF
TRBD2	.	TRBJ2-1	TRBV6-6	TGTGCCAGCCTAGCGGGGGGGCCCAATGAGCAGTTCTTC	CASLAGGPNEQFF
.	.	TRBJ2-5	TRBV19	TGTGCCAGTAGTCCCGGACTATTCCAAGAGACCCAGTACTTC	CASSPGLFQETQYF
TRBD1	.	TRBJ1-1	TRBV2	TGTGCCAGCAGAGGGACAGAGGGCAGGACTGAAGCTTTCTTT	CASRGTEGRTEAFF
TRBD2	.	TRBJ2-3	TRBV7-3	TGTGCCAGCAGCTTAGAGACCGTGACTAGCTTTTCAGATACGCAGTATTTC	CASSLETVTSFSDTQYF
.	many	TRBJ2-3	TRBV7-2	TGTGCCAGCAGCTCTCCCCGGGACGGATCCGTCACAGATACGCAGTATTTT	CASSSPRDGSVTDTQYF
.	few	TRBJ2-7	TRBV7-6	TGTGCTAGACGCAGGGTTAACGAGCAGTACTTC	CARRRVNEQYF
TRBD2	.	TRBJ2-5	TRBV12-3/TRBV12-4	TGTGCCAGCAGTTTGGCGGGGGGGTTTGCGACCCAGTACTTC	CASSLAGGFATQYF
TRBD1	few	TRBJ1-2	TRBV7-9	TGTGCCAGCAGTTTCTTAGGACAGGAAAAAAGCTATGGCTACACCTTC	CASSFLGQEKSYGYTF
.	.	TRBJ1-1	TRBV7-6	TGTGCCAGCAGCTTAGATGCTAGCACTGAAGCTTTCTTT	CASSLDASTEAFF
.	many	TRBJ1-1	TRBV14	TGTGCCAGCAGCCAGGAAAACGGATTGTCGGACACTGAAGCTTTCTTT	CASSQENGLSDTEAFF
TRBD2	.	TRBJ2-7	TRBV18	TGTGCCAGCTCACCCTCAACTGGGACTAGCGAGGACGAGCAGTACTTC	CASSPSTGTSEDEQYF
.	.	TRBJ1-5	TRBV11-2	TGTGCCAGCAGCTTAGGACAGTGGGGCAATCAGCCCCAGCATTTT	CASSLGQWGNQPQHF
TRBD2	few	TRBJ2-1	TRBV9	TGTGCCAGCACCGAGAGCGGGGGGGTGTACAATGAGCAGTTCTTC	CASTESGGVYNEQFF
.	.	TRBJ2-1	TRBV5-6	TGTGCCAGCAGCTTGTTCGTGGGGAGCTCCTACAATGAGCAGTTCTTC	CASSLFVGSSYNEQFF
.	few	TRBJ2-5	TRBV5-6	TGTGCCAGCAGCCCCGGTTTTGTGACAGACCAAGAGACCCAGTACTTC	CASSPGFVTDQETQYF
.	once	TRBJ2-7	TRBV29-1	TGCAGCGCCGCGGGGAGATACGAGCAGTACTTC	CSAAGRYEQYF
.	few	TRBJ1-4	TRBV7-6	TGTGCCAGCAGCTTAGAAGGGGGGAGCAATGAAAAACTGTTTTTT	CASSLEGGSNEKLFF
.	many	TRBJ2-3	TRBV7-2	TGTGCCAGCAGCTTCCTTCTCACAGATACGCAGTATTTT	CASSFLLTDTQYF
.	.	TRBJ2-1	TRBV19	TGTGCCAGTACCAACCTCCTCAATGAGCAGTTCTTC	CASTNLLNEQFF
.	few	TRBJ1-3	TRBV4-3	TGCGCCAGCAGCCCGGCTGACAGACCGAGCTCTGGAAACACCATATATTTT	CASSPADRPSSGNTIYF
.	.	TRBJ1-4	TRBV5-5	TGTGCCAACAGCTTGTGGTTAAGTGAAAAACTGTTTTTT	CANSLWLSEKLFF
TRBD1	.	TRBJ1-2	TRBV9	TGTGCCAGCTTGGCGACAGGGGGCACCTATGGCTACACCTTC	CASLATGGTYGYTF